A selection of T cell receptor beta chains follows, all from one sample in a study of CXCR3-negative and CXCR3-positive naive CD8 T cells. TCRdb re-called the 5' RACE reads, yielding one record per CDR3 amino acid sequence without DNA. The sample table sets out tens of thousands of distinct CDR3 sequences. The sample taken for sequencing was naive CXCR3- CD8+ T cells from blood. The source is a human donor in good health. Some clones in this sample may be carry-over from other donors' samples. CDR3s include the opening cysteine and the closing phenylalanine or tryptophan. Each record gives: V gene, J gene, CDR3 length, CDR3 protein.

TRBV13	TRBJ1-2	16	CASSLRQGTTNYGYTF
TRBV7-8	TRBJ2-1	15	CASSLALSSYNEQFF
TRBV6-2/TRBV6-3	TRBJ2-3	19	CASSYAGVAGALSTDTQYF
TRBV4-3	TRBJ2-1	17	CASSQDRGAGAYNEQFF
TRBV20-1	TRBJ2-7	13	CSALGQGTYEQYF
TRBV2	TRBJ2-2	17	CASSTGNRGVGTGELFF
TRBV20-1	TRBJ2-7	14	CSASPPTEPYEQYF
TRBV14	TRBJ2-7	13	CASSFGPPVEQYF
TRBV6-5	TRBJ1-2	11	CASSSPYGYTF
TRBV12-3/TRBV12-4	TRBJ2-7	14	CASTPSGQVYEQYF
TRBV5-5	TRBJ1-5	15	CASSLAGNSNQPQHF
TRBV7-8	TRBJ2-4	18	CASSLDRRLGDLLNIQYF
TRBV18	TRBJ2-2	19	CASSPPGQGVLANTGELFF
TRBV7-2	TRBJ2-5	17	CASSFRTSGGPKETQYF
TRBV28	TRBJ2-3	17	CASSLGAGGTSTDTQYF
TRBV28	TRBJ2-5	15	CASSLPGSWAETQYF
TRBV28	TRBJ2-3	19	CASSSYPGLAGGPTDTQYF
TRBV20-1	TRBJ2-7	13	CRVSGSSSYEQYF
TRBV29-1	TRBJ2-2	15	CSVEDRGQESGELFF